Listed here are 11 T cell receptor beta chains from one sample, sequenced in a study of blood T cells in healthy people across ages. Alongside a J-beta primer mix, a sample-barcoded 5' primer served in a second PCR lasting about 7 to 12 cycles. One entry per CDR3 protein, called by TCRdb with MiXCR from the 5' RACE reads. The profile shows some 1.4 million distinct CDR3 sequences, approximately 42% of them singletons. The sample was blood. Source of these receptors: a woman aged 18-29 years in good health.

This clonotype has just a few counts. The V call is TRBV12-3 or TRBV12-4, the J call TRBJ2-1; TRBD2 aligns across 10 bases. J lost 7 bases, V lost 3 bases, and 6 bases had no gene match. The CDR3 length is 15 residues. In DNA, the CDR3 is TGTGCCAGCAGTTTGGCGAGCGGGAGGGTGAATGAGCAGTTCTTC. Translating it yields CASSLASGRVNEQFF.

CDR3 in DNA: TGCAGTGCTAGAGATCTCCGGCACAACAAGGAGCAGTACTTC. Encoded protein: CSARDLRHNKEQYF. The chain combines TRBV20-1 with TRBJ2-7; no reliable D call. Germline values: CDR1 DFQATT, CDR2 SNEGSKA (reference sequence). CDR3 size: 14 residues. V gave up 0 bases and J gave up 7 bases, with 16 bases separating them.

The table lists this clonotype with a few counts. The rearrangement joins TRBV4-1 to TRBJ1-2, with D perhaps TRBD1 (5 bases). CDR1 is MGHRA, CDR2 YSYEKL, per germline. The V gene lost 3 bases and the J gene lost 8 bases, with 22 bases spanning the gap. The CDR3 runs 16 residues. In DNA, the CDR3 is TGCGCCAGCAGCCAGACAGAGGGACTCTCAGCTCGAGGCTACACCTTC. Translating gives CASSQTEGLSARGYTF.

V is TRBV6-1 and J is TRBJ2-1; possible D gene TRBD2, 5 bases. V was clipped by 2 bases and J by 2 bases, with 10 bases between them. This CDR3 is 15 amino acids long. CDR1 is MNHNS, CDR2 SASEGT, per germline. CDR3 coding DNA: TGTGCCAGCAGTGAACGGCGGGCGCCCTACAATGAGCAGTTCTTC. This sequence encodes CASSERRAPYNEQFF.

CDR3 bases: TGTGCCAGCAGCACCAGGACTAGCGGGCGGTACAATGAGCAGTTCTTC. It yields the protein CASSTRTSGRYNEQFF. V gene TRBV11-2 combines with J gene TRBJ2-1; TRBD2 agrees at 11 bases. The CDR3 is 16 residues long. Germline CDR1 SGHAT, CDR2 FQNNGV. The V gene end was trimmed by 5 bases and the J gene end by 4 bases; junction bases not matched to a gene: 7.

This chain links TRBV20-1 with TRBJ2-3; D is possibly TRBD1 or TRBD2 (5 bases each). Per the germline V gene, CDR1 is DFQATT and CDR2 is SNEGSKA (reference sequence). This CDR3 spans 14 amino acids. Trimming stripped 2 bases from V and 4 bases from J, with 13 bases between. CDR3 region: CSARKGPAPDTQYF. The CDR3 bases are TGCAGTGCTAGAAAGGGACCCGCGCCAGATACGCAGTATTTT.

In its sample, this clonotype was seen a few times. This chain joins TRBV11-2 and TRBJ2-3; perhaps TRBD1 as D (6 bases). V was pared by 3 bases and J by 6 bases, with 13 bases between. This CDR3 is built from 14 residues. Germline V lookup: CDR1 SGHAT, CDR2 FQNNGV. DNA of the CDR3: TGTGCCAGCAGCTTCTGGCAGGGGTTCGATACGCAGTATTTT. Amino acid sequence: CASSFWQGFDTQYF.

The chain uses TRBV10-3 and TRBJ1-2, with 7 bases identical to TRBD1. Unmatched junction bases numbered 7, after V lost 3 bases and J lost 6 bases. The CDR3 loop spans 14 amino acids. CDR1 ENHRY and CDR2 SYGVKD come from the germline V gene. For the CDR3, the DNA is TGTGCCATCAGTGATTACCCCGACAGGGATGGCTACACCTTC. As protein: CAISDYPDRDGYTF.

This rearrangement joins TRBV12-3 or TRBV12-4 to TRBJ2-5; 8 bases align to TRBD1. The V gene end was trimmed by 1 base and the J gene end by 9 bases; junction bases not matched to a gene: 4. The CDR3 has 13 residues. CDR3 amino acids: CASSLDRGLPQYF. Here the CDR3 DNA reads TGTGCCAGCAGTTTAGACAGGGGGTTGCCCCAGTACTTC.

The rearrangement uses TRBV10-3 and TRBJ1-1; D ambiguous. V lost 4 bases and J lost 0, with 9 bases in between. Germline V gene sequence: CDR1 ENHRY, CDR2 SYGVKD. CDR3 length: 14 amino acids. The CDR3 is CAISAGAMNTEAFF. CDR3 bases: TGTGCCATCAGTGCTGGAGCCATGAACACTGAAGCTTTCTTT.

This clonotype was recorded once. The J gene is TRBJ1-1, the V gene TRBV2; TRBD1 might be the D (6 bases). V dropped 3 bases and J dropped 1 base, with 18 bases sitting between them. The germline CDR1 and CDR2 sequences are SNHLY and FYNNEI. The CDR3 is 17 residues long. The CDR3 nucleotides are TGTGCCAGCAGTGATGAGTTAGGGGGAAGCGAGAACACTGAAGCTTTCTTT. Translated, it gives CASSDELGGSENTEAFF.